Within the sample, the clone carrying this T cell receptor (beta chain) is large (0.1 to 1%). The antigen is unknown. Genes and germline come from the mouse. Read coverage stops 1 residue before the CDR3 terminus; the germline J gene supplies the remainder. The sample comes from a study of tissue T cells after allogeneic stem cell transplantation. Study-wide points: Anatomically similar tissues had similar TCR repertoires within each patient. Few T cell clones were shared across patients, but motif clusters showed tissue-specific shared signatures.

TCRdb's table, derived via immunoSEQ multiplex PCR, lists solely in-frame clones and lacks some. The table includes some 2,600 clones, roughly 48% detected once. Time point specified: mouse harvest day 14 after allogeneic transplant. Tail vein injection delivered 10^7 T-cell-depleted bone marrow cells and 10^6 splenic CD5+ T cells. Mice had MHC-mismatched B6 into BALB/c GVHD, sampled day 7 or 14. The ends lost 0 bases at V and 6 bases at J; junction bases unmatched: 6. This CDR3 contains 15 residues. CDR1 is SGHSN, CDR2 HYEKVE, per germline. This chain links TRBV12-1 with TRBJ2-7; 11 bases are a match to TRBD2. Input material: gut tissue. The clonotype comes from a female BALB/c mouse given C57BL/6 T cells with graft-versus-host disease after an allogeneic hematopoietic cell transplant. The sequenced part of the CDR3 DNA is TGTGCCAGCTCTCTCGGTCACTGGGGGGGCTTTGAACAGTAC. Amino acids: CASSLGHWGGFEQY. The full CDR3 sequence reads CASSLGHWGGFEQYF.